The next 9 T cell receptor beta chains were all read from a single sample in a study of blood T cell repertoires in COVID-19. Measured with immunoSEQ multiplex PCR; TCRdb has only the in-frame clones, and not every one. The profile shows hundreds of thousands of clones, 70% to 90% of them singletons. Sequenced input: peripheral blood. These receptors came from a man aged 40-50 years with acute or convalescent COVID-19.

The chain links TRBV2 to TRBJ2-1, with 10 nucleotides matching TRBD2. The CDR3 spans 15 residues. J gave up 5 bases and V 6 bases, and 7 bases lay outside the gene matches. Germline CDR1 and CDR2: SNHLY and FYNNEI. CDR3 in DNA: TGTGCCAGCAGCTCCGGACTAGCGGTAGACAATGAGCAGTTCTTC. Translating it yields CASSSGLAVDNEQFF.

The gene calls are TRBV6-4 and TRBJ1-1; D not certain. CDR1 is MRHNA and CDR2 is SNTAGT in the germline V gene. The V gene lost 6 bases and the J gene lost 0 bases, with 11 bases spanning the gap. CDR3 size: 14 residues. CDR3 DNA sequence: TGTGCCAGCAGCCCCGCAGGCTTGAACACTGAAGCTTTCTTT. Its translation is CASSPAGLNTEAFF.

The V call is TRBV13, the J call TRBJ1-2; possibly TRBD1 for D (5 bases). The CDR3 totals 15 residues. Trimming left V 4 bases short and J 5 bases short, with 17 bases between. In germline, CDR1 is PRHDT, CDR2 FYEKMQ (reference sequence). CDR3 residues: CASSSLRQGRYGYTF. The CDR3 DNA reads TGTGCCAGCAGCTCCTTGCGGCAGGGTCGGTATGGCTACACCTTC.

The chain uses TRBV27 and TRBJ2-3; D may be TRBD1 (6 bases). Germline V CDR1 and CDR2: MNHEY, SMNVEV (reference sequence). V was trimmed by 2 bases and J by 6 bases, leaving 30 bases between them. The CDR3 is 20 residues long. This chain's CDR3 is CASSLGREWGLNPKADTQYF. The CDR3 DNA sequence: TGTGCCAGCAGTTTAGGAAGAGAATGGGGGCTAAACCCCAAGGCGGATACGCAGTATTTT.

The chain employs TRBV9 and TRBJ2-2; D perhaps matches TRBD1 (6 bases). In germline, CDR1 is SGDLS, CDR2 YYNGEE. Trimming shortened V by 3 bases and J by 1 base, and 10 bases separated the two germline ends. This CDR3 contains 15 residues. CDR3 nucleotide sequence: TGTGCCAGCAGCGACCGGACAGTGAACACCGGGGAGCTGTTTTTT. Translating gives CASSDRTVNTGELFF.

This chain uses TRBV10-3 with TRBJ1-4; 11 bases are a match to TRBD1. The CDR3 is made up of 14 amino acids. Per germline, CDR1 ENHRY and CDR2 SYGVKD. Trimming took 10 bases from V and 4 from J; bases not matched to a gene: 5. The DNA for the CDR3 is TGTGCCACCGGGACAGGGGGAAATAATGAAAAACTGTTTTTT. Translating it yields CATGTGGNNEKLFF.

The chain has TRBV15 and TRBJ1-2; D not resolved. In germline, CDR1 is LNHNV, CDR2 YYDKDF (reference sequence). Trimming removed 0 bases at V and 4 bases at J, with 12 bases between. This CDR3 is 15 amino acids long. CDR3 amino acids: CATSRDLVTSYGYTF. The CDR3 nucleotides read TGTGCCACCAGCAGAGATCTTGTCACCAGCTATGGCTACACCTTC.

V is TRBV5-5 and J is TRBJ1-5, with D unclear. Looked up from germline, CDR1 is SGHKS and CDR2 is YYEKEE (reference sequence). The CDR3 contains 13 residues. V gave up 0 bases and J gave up 3 bases, with 4 bases separating them. The CDR3 DNA reads TGTGCCAGCAGCTTGGCCCTCAATCAGCCCCAGCATTTT. Its protein product is CASSLALNQPQHF.

The genes are TRBV6-5 and TRBJ2-1, with D tentatively TRBD1 (5 bases). The germline CDR1 and CDR2 sequences are MNHEY and SVGAGI. The V end was cut by 2 bases, the J end by 7 bases, with 9 bases between. This CDR3 has 13 amino acids. CDR3: CASSYPGRNEQFF. CDR3 nucleotides: TGTGCCAGCAGTTACCCAGGGCGGAATGAGCAGTTCTTC.